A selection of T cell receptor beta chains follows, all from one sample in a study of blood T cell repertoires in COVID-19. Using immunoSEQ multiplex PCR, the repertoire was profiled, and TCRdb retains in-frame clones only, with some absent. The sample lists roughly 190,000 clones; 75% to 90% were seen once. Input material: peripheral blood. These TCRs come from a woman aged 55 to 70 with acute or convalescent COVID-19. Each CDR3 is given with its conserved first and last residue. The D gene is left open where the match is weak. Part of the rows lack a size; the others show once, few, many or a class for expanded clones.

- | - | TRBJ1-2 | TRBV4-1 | CASSQVVTGKYGYTF | TGCGCCAGCAGCCAAGTTGTTACGGGGAAGTATGGCTACACCTTC
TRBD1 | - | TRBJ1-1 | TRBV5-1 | CASSLGGTGVATEAFF | TGCGCCAGCAGCTTGGGCGGGACAGGGGTGGCCACTGAAGCTTTCTTT
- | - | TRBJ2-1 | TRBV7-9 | CASSLQGSAYNEQFF | TGTGCCAGCAGCTTACAGGGCTCAGCGTACAATGAGCAGTTCTTC
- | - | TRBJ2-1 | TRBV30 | CAWSYSGHNEQFF | TGTGCCTGGAGTTACAGCGGGCACAATGAGCAGTTCTTC
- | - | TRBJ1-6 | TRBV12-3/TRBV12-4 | CASSHRERLLHF | TGTGCCAGCAGTCACAGGGAACGTCTCCTCCACTTT
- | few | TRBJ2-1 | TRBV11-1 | CASSLVPAKGYNEQFF | TGTGCCAGCAGCTTAGTTCCAGCGAAAGGCTACAATGAGCAGTTCTTC
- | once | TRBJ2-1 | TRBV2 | CASGRDYNEQFF | TGTGCCAGCGGGAGAGATTACAATGAGCAGTTCTTC
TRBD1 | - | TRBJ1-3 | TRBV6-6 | CASSYEGASGNTIYF | TGTGCCAGCAGTTACGAGGGGGCATCTGGAAACACCATATATTTT
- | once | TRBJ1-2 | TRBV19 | CASRPQGNYGYTF | TGTGCCAGTAGGCCCCAGGGTAACTATGGCTACACCTTC
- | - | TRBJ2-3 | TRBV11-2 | CASSLLGDSTDTQYF | TGTGCCAGCAGCTTGCTCGGGGATAGCACAGATACGCAGTATTTT
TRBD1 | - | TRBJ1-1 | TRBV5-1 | CASSLGGTGVNTEAFF | TGCGCCAGCAGCTTGGGCGGGACAGGGGTGAACACTGAAGCTTTCTTT
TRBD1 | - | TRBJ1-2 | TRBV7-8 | CASSLADRAYGYTF | TGTGCCAGCAGCTTAGCGGACAGGGCTTATGGCTACACCTTC
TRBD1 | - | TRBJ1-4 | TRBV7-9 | CASSSGTGTEKLFF | TGTGCCAGCAGCTCCGGGACAGGGACTGAAAAACTGTTTTTT
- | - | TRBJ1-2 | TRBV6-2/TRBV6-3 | CASSYPAGGSYGYTF | TGTGCCAGCAGTTACCCCGCAGGAGGGAGCTATGGCTACACCTTC
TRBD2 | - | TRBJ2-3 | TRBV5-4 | CASSPTSGASTDTQYF | TGTGCCAGCAGCCCGACTAGCGGGGCTAGCACAGATACGCAGTATTTT
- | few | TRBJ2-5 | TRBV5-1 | CASSLGGGALQETQYF | TGCGCCAGCAGCTTGGGGGGCGGGGCCCTCCAAGAGACCCAGTACTTC
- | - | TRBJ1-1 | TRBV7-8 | CASSLRDTNTEAFF | TGTGCCAGCAGCTTACGGGACACGAACACTGAAGCTTTCTTT
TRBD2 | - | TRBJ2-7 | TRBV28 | CASSWGTSQQYF | TGTGCCAGCAGTTGGGGGACTAGCCAGCAGTACTTC
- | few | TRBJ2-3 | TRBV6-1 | CASSERAGGYTQYF | TGTGCCAGCAGTGAGCGGGCCGGGGGATATACGCAGTATTTT
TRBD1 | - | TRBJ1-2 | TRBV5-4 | CASSGQDLNYGYTF | TGTGCCAGCAGCGGACAGGACCTTAACTATGGCTACACCTTC
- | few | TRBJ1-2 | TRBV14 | CASSQRDSRGYTF | TGTGCCAGCAGCCAGCGGGACTCTCGTGGCTACACCTTC
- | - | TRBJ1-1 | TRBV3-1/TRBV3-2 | CASSPGLKNTEAFF | TGTGCCAGCAGCCCCGGACTGAAGAACACTGAAGCTTTCTTT
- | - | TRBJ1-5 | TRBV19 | CASSMTQQGGQPQHF | TGTGCCAGTAGTATGACCCAACAGGGTGGACAGCCCCAGCATTTT
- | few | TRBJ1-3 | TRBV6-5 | CASSPGDTTGNTIYF | TGTGCCAGCAGTCCAGGGGACACCACGGGAAACACCATATATTTT
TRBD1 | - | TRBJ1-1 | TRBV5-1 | CASSLAVLPDRGPLNTEAFF | TGCGCCAGCAGCTTGGCAGTTCTTCCGGACAGGGGCCCTCTGAACACTGAAGCTTTCTTT
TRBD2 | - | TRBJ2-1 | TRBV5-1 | CASSLLAGGNEQFF | TGCGCCAGCAGCTTGTTAGCGGGAGGGAATGAGCAGTTCTTC
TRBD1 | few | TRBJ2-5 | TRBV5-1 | CASSAGQAQETQYF | TGCGCCAGCAGCGCGGGACAGGCTCAAGAGACCCAGTACTTC
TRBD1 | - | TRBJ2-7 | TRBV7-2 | CASSRQGGAEQYF | TGTGCCAGCAGTAGACAGGGGGGTGCCGAGCAGTACTTC
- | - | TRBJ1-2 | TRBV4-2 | CASSPRQLNYGYTF | TGTGCCAGCAGCCCTAGACAGCTTAACTATGGCTACACCTTC
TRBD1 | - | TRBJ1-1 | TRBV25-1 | CASSDPSRGLGAFF | TGTGCCAGCAGTGACCCTTCCAGGGGGTTGGGAGCTTTCTTT
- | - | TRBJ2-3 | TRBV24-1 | CATSDLGPGGTDTQYF | TGTGCCACCAGTGATCTCGGACCGGGAGGCACAGATACGCAGTATTTT
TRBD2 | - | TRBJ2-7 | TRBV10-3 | CAISGGPETYEQYF | TGTGCCATCTCGGGAGGCCCGGAGACCTACGAGCAGTACTTC
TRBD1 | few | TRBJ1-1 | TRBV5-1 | CASSLGGTGTNTEAFF | TGCGCCAGCAGCTTGGGGGGGACAGGGACGAACACTGAAGCTTTCTTT
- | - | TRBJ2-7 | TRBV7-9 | CASSFNSGGPYYEQYF | TGTGCCAGCAGCTTTAATTCAGGGGGGCCTTACTACGAGCAGTACTTC
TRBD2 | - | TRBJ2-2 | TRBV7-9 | CASSSTRLAGEAGTGELFF | TGTGCCAGCAGCTCTACGAGACTAGCGGGAGAGGCGGGCACCGGGGAGCTGTTTTTT